The rows below give T cell receptor beta chains drawn from one sample of a study of regulatory and conventional T cells in RAG deficiency. TCRdb's copy holds only in-frame clones and misses some; the assay was immunoSEQ multiplex PCR. The table lists about 46,000 clones, about nine tenths of them singletons. This sample also belongs to another study, concerning regulatory T cells.

Material: CD4+ effector T cells sorted from blood. These receptors were collected from a human donor in good health. The conserved cysteine and the conserved F or W are not part of the CDR3 here. Each record gives: V gene, J gene, CDR3 protein.

TRBV9,TRBJ2-5,ASSVRGDAPQTQY
TRBV15,TRBJ2-7,ATSRQGTSASYEQY
TRBV18,TRBJ2-7,ASSPSAGYEQY
TRBV30,TRBJ1-2,AWSRTPRALNYGYT
TRBV5-6,TRBJ1-1,ASSLTGEAF
TRBV6-1,TRBJ2-3,ASSETSGRTDTQY
TRBV9,TRBJ1-1,ASSVGQGMGTEAF
TRBV6-6,TRBJ2-1,ASSRTSGGVEQF
TRBV6-1,TRBJ1-1,ASSERGGGGTEAF
TRBV27,TRBJ1-1,ASSLYNGELNTEAF
TRBV2,TRBJ2-2,ASIRDTNTGELF
TRBV30,TRBJ2-1,AWRSGRAPYNEQF
TRBV30,TRBJ2-5,AWSFGTSGGVQETQY
TRBV18,TRBJ2-3,ASSGDTQY
TRBV7-2,TRBJ2-2,ASSWVAGDGTGELF
TRBV25-1,TRBJ1-6,ASSDRGRGNSPLH
TRBV11-2,TRBJ2-2,ASSLYGVTGELF
TRBV7-2,TRBJ1-2,ASSPRQGGGYT
TRBV4-2,TRBJ2-1,ASSQEVRASGGYNEQF
TRBV9,TRBJ1-2,ASSVDSTGGLNYGYT
TRBV27,TRBJ1-1,ASSFRAVGGGVNTEAF
TRBV6-6,TRBJ1-5,ASSYGRSRGDQPQH
TRBV11-2,TRBJ2-3,ASSRLGQGATDTQY
TRBV7-3,TRBJ2-1,ASSLSRTSYNEQF
TRBV4-1,TRBJ1-3,ASSLNHGTASKNTIY
TRBV6-6,TRBJ1-1,ASSYWTANTEAF
TRBV5-6,TRBJ1-6,ASSSAGGSYNSPLH
TRBV9,TRBJ1-6,ASSLSAGSRGNSPLH
TRBV30,TRBJ2-7,AWSVPASSPYEQY
TRBV2,TRBJ1-2,ASRTDNYGYT
TRBV5-5,TRBJ2-7,ASSLGAGNHYEQY
TRBV7-6,TRBJ1-4,ASSRGRVATNEKLF
TRBV5-4,TRBJ2-7,ASSLDQAGGPYEQY
TRBV28,TRBJ2-1,ASWTGGPYNEQF
TRBV9,TRBJ2-1,ASSVHPPGGGDNEQF
TRBV19,TRBJ1-5,ASSRPVSNQPQH
TRBV19,TRBJ2-7,ASSIWDEQY
TRBV5-4,TRBJ1-2,ASSLGAGQGHGYT
TRBV19,TRBJ2-6,ASSRFAGTGANVLT
TRBV15,TRBJ2-6,ATSREGLVISGANVLT
TRBV6-5,TRBJ2-7,ASTGSMNYEQY
TRBV10-2,TRBJ2-2,ASSEPGQGNTGELF
TRBV7-3,TRBJ2-6,ASSPASGANVLT
TRBV11-2,TRBJ1-4,ASSLGTREKLF
TRBV30,TRBJ1-5,AWSVNSNQPQH
TRBV18,TRBJ1-1,ASSPSGGGTEAF
TRBV7-9,TRBJ2-2,ASSLALGAGELF
TRBV14,TRBJ1-2,ASSQKAQGIYGYT
TRBV19,TRBJ1-1,ASRGDTEAF
TRBV7-2,TRBJ1-3,ASSPRDFRSGNTIY
TRBV5-4,TRBJ2-3,ASSLRPGGGTDTQY
TRBV15,TRBJ2-3,ATSALTGGFEDTQY